This TCR beta chain was documented in a study of blood T cell repertoires in COVID-19. The overall study: The study drew acute and convalescent COVID-19 samples from the United States, Italy and Spain.

Profiled with immunoSEQ multiplex PCR; TCRdb holds only in-frame clones, not every one. The sample includes more than 80,000 clones, around 85% seen only once; the top ten take roughly 3.2%. Patients at the Seattle site were enrolled during active infection and followed longitudinally. Germline CDR1 SNHLY, CDR2 FYNNEI. The CDR3 totals 11 residues. Trimming cost V 2 bases and J 10 bases, with 8 bases left between them. This rearrangement joins TRBV2 to TRBJ1-1; maybe TRBD1 (6 bases). Source material: peripheral blood. The TCR was taken from a woman aged 80 or older with COVID-19, enrolled during active disease. CDR3 coding DNA: TGTGCCAGCAGTGAACAGGGGCGAGCTTTCTTT. Its protein product is CASSEQGRAFF. Full variable domain (remainder filled in from reference TRBV2 and TRBJ1-1): EPEVTQTPSHQVTQMGQEVILRCVPISNHLYFYWYRQILGQKVEFLVSFYNNEISEKSEIFDDQFSVERPDGSNFTLKIRSTKLEDSAMYFCASSEQGRAFFGQGTRLTVV.